This T cell receptor (beta chain) was found in a study of beta chain features in type 1 diabetes. Whole-study results and caveats: VDJ junctions sequenced from type 1 diabetes patients showed fewer insertions and more deletions.

The CDR3 covers 12 residues. CDR1 and CDR2 (germline): SGDLS, YYNGEE. The entirety of the isolated RNA underwent reverse transcription, so expressed TCRB transcripts were sequenced. Using immunoSEQ multiplex PCR, the repertoire was profiled, and TCRdb retains in-frame clones only, with some absent. The table has 250,000 to 300,000 clones, approximately 8% seen once. This clone was counted ten times or more. Its antigen is not known. A junction boundary mismatches the germline segment, possibly from a read error. The J gene is TRBJ2-7, the V gene TRBV9; a weak D match, TRBD2 (6 bases). This receptor was obtained from a woman between 18 and 29 years old in good health. Input material: central memory CD4+ T cells from blood. Written as DNA, the CDR3 is TGTGCCAGCAGCGTAGTCGGGGGACCCCCATCCTTC. Protein sequence: CASSVVGGPPSF. The complete variable domain, with remaining parts taken from reference TRBV9 and TRBJ2-7, reads DSGVTQTPKHLITATGQRVTLRCSPRSGDLSVYWYQQSLDQGLQFLIQYYNGEERAKGNILERFSAQQFPDLHSELNLSSLELGDSALYFCASSVVGGPPSFGPGTRLTVT.